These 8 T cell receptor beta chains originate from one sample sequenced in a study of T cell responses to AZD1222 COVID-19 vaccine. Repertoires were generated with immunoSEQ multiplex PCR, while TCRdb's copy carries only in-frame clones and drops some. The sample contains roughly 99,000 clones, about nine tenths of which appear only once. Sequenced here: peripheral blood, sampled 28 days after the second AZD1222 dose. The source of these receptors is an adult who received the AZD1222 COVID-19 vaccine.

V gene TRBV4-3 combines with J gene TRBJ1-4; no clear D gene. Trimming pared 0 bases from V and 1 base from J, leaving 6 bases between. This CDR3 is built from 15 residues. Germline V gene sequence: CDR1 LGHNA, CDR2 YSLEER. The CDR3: CASSQETGTNEKLFF. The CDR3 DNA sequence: TGCGCCAGCAGCCAAGAGACGGGAACTAATGAAAAACTGTTTTTT.

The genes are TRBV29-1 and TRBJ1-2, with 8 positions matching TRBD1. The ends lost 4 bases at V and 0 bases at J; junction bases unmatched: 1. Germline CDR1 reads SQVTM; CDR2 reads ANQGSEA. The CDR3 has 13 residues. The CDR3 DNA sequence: TGCAGCGTTGTGACAGGGGCTAACTATGGCTACACCTTC. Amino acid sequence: CSVVTGANYGYTF. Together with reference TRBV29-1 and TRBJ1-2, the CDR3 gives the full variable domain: SAVISQKPSRDICQRGTSLTIQCQVDSQVTMMFWYRQQPGQSLTLIATANQGSEATYESGFVIDKFPISRPNLTFSTLTVSNMSPEDSSIYLCSVVTGANYGYTFGSGTRLTVV.

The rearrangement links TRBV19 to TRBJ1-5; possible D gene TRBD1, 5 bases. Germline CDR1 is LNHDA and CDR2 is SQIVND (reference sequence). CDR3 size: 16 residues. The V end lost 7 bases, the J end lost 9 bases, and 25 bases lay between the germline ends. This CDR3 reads CASTIGGHPNQLPQHF. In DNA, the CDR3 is TGTGCCAGTACCATAGGAGGACATCCCAATCAGTTGCCCCAGCATTTT.

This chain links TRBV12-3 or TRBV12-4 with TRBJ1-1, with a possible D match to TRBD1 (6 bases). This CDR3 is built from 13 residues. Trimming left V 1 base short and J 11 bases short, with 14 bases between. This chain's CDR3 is CASSLGSGAEAFF. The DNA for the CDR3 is TGTGCCAGCAGTTTAGGGTCGGGGGCGGAGGCTTTCTTT.

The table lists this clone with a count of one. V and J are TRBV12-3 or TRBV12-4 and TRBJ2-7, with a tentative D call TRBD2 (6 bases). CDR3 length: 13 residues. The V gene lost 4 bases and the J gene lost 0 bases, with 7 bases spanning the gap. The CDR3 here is CASSWRDSYEQYF. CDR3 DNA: TGTGCCAGCAGTTGGCGGGACTCCTACGAGCAGTACTTC.

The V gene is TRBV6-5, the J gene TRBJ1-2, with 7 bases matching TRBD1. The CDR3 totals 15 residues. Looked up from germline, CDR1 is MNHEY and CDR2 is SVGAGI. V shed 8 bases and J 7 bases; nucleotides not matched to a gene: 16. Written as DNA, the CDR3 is TGTGCCAGCGTCCAGCCCGGGACAGACGGGTCTGGCTACACCTTC. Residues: CASVQPGTDGSGYTF.

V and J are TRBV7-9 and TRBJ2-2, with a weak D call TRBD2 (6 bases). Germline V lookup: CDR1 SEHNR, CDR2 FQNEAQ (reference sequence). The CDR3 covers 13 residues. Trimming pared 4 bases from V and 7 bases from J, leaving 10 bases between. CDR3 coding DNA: TGTGCCAGCAGCTCTCCGGGAGACGGGGAGCTGTTTTTT. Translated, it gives CASSSPGDGELFF.

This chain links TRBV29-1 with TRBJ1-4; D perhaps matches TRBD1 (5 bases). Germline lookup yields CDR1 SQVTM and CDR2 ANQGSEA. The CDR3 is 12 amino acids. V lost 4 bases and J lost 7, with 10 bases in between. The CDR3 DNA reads TGCAGCGTTGCCAGGGCCCCTGAAAAACTGTTTTTT. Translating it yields CSVARAPEKLFF.